The rows below give T cell receptor beta chains drawn from one sample of a study of vaccination and CD4 T cells after COVID-19. Antigen specificity for these receptors is unknown. TCRdb used MiXCR to reprocess the PCR reads, holding one entry per CDR3 protein. The data hold roughly 6,500 distinct CDR3 sequences, with under 25% observed a single time. The sample comprised CD4+ T cells from blood, cultured in vitro. The receptors derive from a human donor in good health. The CDR3 runs from the conserved cysteine through the conserved F or W. The order of the fields is D gene, J gene, V gene, clone size, CDR3 protein, CDR3 DNA. The D gene is left open where the match is weak. Not every row has a clone size; where given, it reads once, few, many or a size class.

. | TRBJ1-1 | TRBV23-1 | few | CASSRTGWMGEAFF | TGCGCCAGCAGTCGAACAGGGTGGATGGGAGAAGCTTTCTTT
. | TRBJ1-1 | TRBV2 | few | CASSGEVNTEAFF | TGTGCCAGCTCGGGGGAGGTGAACACTGAAGCTTTCTTT
. | TRBJ1-1 | TRBV5-1 | . | CASSPIGRNTEAFF | TGCGCCAGCAGCCCCATTGGACGGAACACTGAAGCTTTCTTT
TRBD1 | TRBJ1-1 | TRBV19 | few | CASSTQGGTEAFF | TGTGCCAGTAGTACACAGGGGGGGACTGAAGCTTTCTTT
TRBD2 | TRBJ2-7 | TRBV6-1 | . | CASSDGLAAIIYEQYF | TGTGCCAGCAGTGATGGACTAGCGGCGATAATCTACGAGCAGTACTTC
. | TRBJ1-4 | TRBV6-1 | few | CASRRTLAKLDRELFF | TGTGCCAGCAGGAGGACCCTAGCCAAGTTGGATCGTGAACTGTTTTTT
. | TRBJ1-5 | TRBV27 | medium-sized | CASSSNEQPQHF | TGTGCCAGCAGTTCTAATGAACAGCCCCAGCATTTT
TRBD1 | TRBJ1-2 | TRBV19 | . | CASTRQGGSYGYTF | TGTGCCAGTACCCGACAGGGGGGGTCCTATGGCTACACCTTC
TRBD2 | TRBJ2-7 | TRBV5-1 | . | CASSLGAGGREQYF | TGCGCCAGCAGCTTGGGGGCGGGGGGCCGCGAGCAGTACTTC
. | TRBJ1-1 | TRBV6-2/TRBV6-3 | . | CASSTESLNTEAFF | TGTGCCAGCAGTACCGAAAGCCTGAACACTGAAGCTTTCTTT
. | TRBJ1-1 | TRBV6-4 | medium-sized | CASSTEGNTEAFF | TGTGCCAGCAGCACCGAGGGGAACACTGAAGCTTTCTTT
TRBD2 | TRBJ2-1 | TRBV12-3/TRBV12-4 | . | CASSFGGEFEQFF | TGTGCCAGCAGTTTTGGGGGGGAATTTGAGCAGTTCTTC
. | TRBJ1-1 | TRBV20-1 | . | CSARPPGPSYTEAFF | TGCAGTGCTAGGCCCCCGGGACCTTCTTACACTGAAGCTTTCTTT
. | TRBJ1-1 | TRBV11-2 | . | CASSLAPNAFF | TGTGCCAGCAGCTTAGCTCCGAATGCTTTCTTT
. | TRBJ1-5 | TRBV7-9 | . | CAISSSNQPQHF | TGTGCCATCAGCTCCTCCAATCAGCCCCAGCATTTT
. | TRBJ1-2 | TRBV4-2 | few | CASSQDLVVYGYTF | TGTGCCAGCAGCCAAGATTTAGTGGTCTATGGCTACACCTTC
. | TRBJ2-7 | TRBV27 | few | CASTKQGTPSYEQYF | TGTGCCAGCACTAAACAGGGAACCCCCTCCTACGAGCAGTACTTC
TRBD1 | TRBJ1-1 | TRBV14 | . | CASSQDRQGFIANTEAFF | TGTGCCAGCAGCCAAGATCGACAGGGGTTTATCGCGAACACTGAAGCTTTCTTT
TRBD1 | TRBJ1-5 | TRBV19 | few | CASRPQGGGNQPQHF | TGTGCCAGCCGCCCCCAGGGGGGTGGCAATCAGCCCCAGCATTTT
. | TRBJ2-5 | TRBV24-1 | few | CATSEGLGTQYF | TGTGCCACCTCCGAGGGACTCGGGACCCAGTACTTC
. | TRBJ1-3 | TRBV20-1 | few | CSAREWGSGNTIYF | TGCAGTGCTAGAGAATGGGGGTCTGGAAACACCATATATTTT
. | TRBJ1-1 | TRBV5-1 | . | CASSWAGGMDTEAFF | TGCGCCAGCAGCTGGGCAGGCGGCATGGATACTGAAGCTTTCTTT
TRBD1 | TRBJ1-5 | TRBV6-1 | few | CASSRGLEQPQHF | TGTGCCAGCAGCAGGGGGCTTGAGCAGCCCCAGCATTTT
TRBD1 | TRBJ2-2 | TRBV20-1 | . | CSARRTGITGELFF | TGCAGTGCTAGGCGGACAGGGATCACCGGGGAGCTGTTTTTT
. | TRBJ2-3 | TRBV20-1 | few | CSASGTERTDTQYF | TGCAGTGCGAGCGGGACAGAACGGACAGATACGCAGTATTTT
. | TRBJ2-3 | TRBV7-3 | . | CASSLQYTDTQYF | TGTGCCAGCAGCTTACAGTACACAGATACGCAGTATTTT
. | TRBJ2-5 | TRBV6-2/TRBV6-3 | . | CASSNRLSQETQYF | TGTGCCAGCAGTAACCGACTATCCCAAGAGACCCAGTACTTC
TRBD2 | TRBJ2-3 | TRBV20-1 | few | CSARKAGGPTDTQYF | TGCAGTGCTAGAAAAGCGGGGGGGCCCACAGATACGCAGTATTTT
. | TRBJ1-5 | TRBV9 | . | CASSPGMGSGNQPQHF | TGTGCCAGCAGCCCAGGGATGGGGTCGGGCAATCAGCCCCAGCATTTT